Sequencing of this TCR beta chain was carried out in a study of patients and donors after allogeneic stem cell transplantation. This clonotype was seen a few times. TCRdb itself ran the RT-PCR reads through MiXCR, one entry per CDR3 protein. The table shows about a million distinct CDR3 sequences, with more than 15% occurring only once. V was shortened by 1 base and J by 5 bases, with 10 bases between the two germline ends. In germline, CDR1 is SGDLS, CDR2 YYNGEE. CDR3 length: 14 amino acids. Source material: blood, either unsorted or a sorted T cell fraction (not recorded which). This sequence was found in a human donor who was either an allogeneic HSCT recipient or a stem cell or donor lymphocyte infusion donor (not recorded which). It is not recorded whose cells these are; they may come from a transplant donor. This chain joins TRBV9 and TRBJ2-1; no clear D gene. CDR3 loop: CASSVSQVNNEQFF. CDR3 coding DNA: TGTGCCAGCAGCGTAAGTCAGGTTAACAATGAGCAGTTCTTC.